The 11 T cell receptor beta chains below were found in one sample sequenced in a study of T cells in localized non-small cell lung cancer. Data came from immunoSEQ multiplex PCR; TCRdb stores just in-frame clones and leaves some out. Of 11,000 or so clones in the sample, about 85% were seen once. Source: peripheral blood, taken before any cancer treatment. Receptors were obtained from a male donor aged 60 or older with stage I lung adenocarcinoma.

The rearrangement links TRBV18 to TRBJ2-2, with TRBD1 matching 7 bases. The length of the CDR3 is 17 residues. Germline V CDR1 and CDR2: KGHSH, LQKENI. V lost 3 bases to trimming and J lost 3 bases; unmatched junction nucleotides: 10. CDR3 loop: CASSPRSNTGDTGELFF. The CDR3 bases are TGTGCCAGCTCACCTCGCAGCAATACAGGGGACACCGGGGAGCTGTTTTTT.

J is TRBJ2-3 and V is TRBV28; a possible D gene is TRBD2 (6 bases). CDR1 MDHEN and CDR2 SYDVKM come from the germline V gene. The CDR3 runs to 16 residues. The V and J ends lost 4 bases and 3 bases respectively, with 17 bases between them. The CDR3 reads CASSYLGGRRTDTQYF. Here the CDR3 DNA reads TGTGCCAGCAGTTACCTTGGGGGGAGAAGGACAGATACGCAGTATTTT.

The table lists this clone with a few counts. This chain uses TRBV25-1 with TRBJ1-2; the D gene is possibly TRBD1 (6 bases). Between the trimmed V and J ends, which lost 1 base and 2 bases, there was a span of 14 bases. The germline CDR1 and CDR2 sequences are MGHDK and SYGVNS. The CDR3 is 16 residues long. CDR3 nucleotide sequence: TGTGCCAGCAGTGAATTAGGGGAAACAGGGAACTATGGCTACACCTTC. Its protein is CASSELGETGNYGYTF.

This clone appeared a single time. The gene calls are TRBV7-2 and TRBJ1-6; 9 positions agree with TRBD1. This CDR3 contains 15 residues. J lost 7 bases, V lost 1 base, and 2 bases had no gene match. CDR1 is SGHTA and CDR2 is FQGNSA in the germline V gene. Here the CDR3 DNA reads TGTGCCAGCAGCTTAGAAGGGACAGGGAATTCACCCCTCCACTTT. It yields the protein CASSLEGTGNSPLHF.

This chain links TRBV29-1 with TRBJ1-5, with a possible D match to TRBD1 (6 bases). V was trimmed by 5 bases and J by 3 bases, leaving 11 bases between them. The CDR3 contains 13 residues. The germline V gene has CDR1 SQVTM and CDR2 ANQGSEA. The CDR3 protein is CSVRDNHNQPQHF. As DNA, the CDR3 is TGCAGCGTTCGGGACAATCACAATCAGCCCCAGCATTTT.

This sequence joins TRBV29-1 and TRBJ1-1; D may be TRBD1 (5 bases). CDR1 and CDR2 (germline): SQVTM, ANQGSEA. Trimming took 7 bases from V and 4 from J, leaving 19 bases between them. This CDR3 spans 14 amino acids. CDR3 sequence reads: CSAAPRGSGTEAFF. The CDR3 DNA reads as TGCAGCGCCGCGCCGCGGGGCTCGGGCACTGAAGCTTTCTTT.

The J gene is TRBJ1-2, the V gene TRBV18; 10 bases are a match to TRBD1. V lost 3 bases, J lost 8 bases, and 15 bases stayed unmatched. The CDR3 consists of 17 residues. Germline values: CDR1 KGHSH, CDR2 LQKENI. The CDR3, as DNA: TGTGCCAGCTCACCCACCACGGGACAGGGGAGCTTAAGAGGCTACACCTTC. This encodes CASSPTTGQGSLRGYTF.

The chain has TRBV5-5 and TRBJ1-5; D is uncertain. V dropped 4 bases and J dropped 0 bases, with 11 bases sitting between them. Germline lookup yields CDR1 SGHKS and CDR2 YYEKEE (reference sequence). CDR3 size: 15 residues. The DNA for the CDR3 is TGTGCCAGCAGCCCCACTACTTATAGCAATCAGCCCCAGCATTTT. This codes for CASSPTTYSNQPQHF.

The V call is TRBV27, the J call TRBJ2-5, with D perhaps matching TRBD2 (6 bases). The germline CDR1 and CDR2 sequences are MNHEY and SMNVEV (reference sequence). V was shortened by 7 bases and J by 1 base, with 19 bases between the two germline ends. This CDR3 region has 16 residues. The chain's CDR3 is CASTNGAGGLQETQYF. DNA for the CDR3: TGTGCCAGCACCAACGGAGCGGGCGGGCTCCAAGAGACCCAGTACTTC.

The V gene is TRBV5-1, the J gene TRBJ1-2; 7 nucleotides align to TRBD1. V shed 4 bases and J 0 bases; nucleotides not matched to a gene: 0. There are 13 residues in the CDR3. Per the germline V gene, CDR1 is SGHRS and CDR2 is YFSETQ. CDR3 in DNA: TGCGCCAGCAGCGACAGGGCTAACTATGGCTACACCTTC. It yields the protein CASSDRANYGYTF. Full variable domain (remainder filled in from reference TRBV5-1 and TRBJ1-2): KAGVTQTPRYLIKTRGQQVTLSCSPISGHRSVSWYQQTPGQGLQFLFEYFSETQRNKGNFPGRFSGRQFSNSRSEMNVSTLELGDSALYLCASSDRANYGYTFGSGTRLTVV.

The V call is TRBV5-4, the J call TRBJ2-3, with D hard to call. The CDR3 totals 12 residues. V lost 0 bases and J 4 bases, leaving 3 bases between the germline ends. Germline lookup yields CDR1 SGHNT and CDR2 YYREEE (reference sequence). The CDR3: CASSLVPDTQYF. For the CDR3, the DNA is TGTGCCAGCAGCTTGGTCCCAGATACGCAGTATTTT.